This TCR beta chain was captured by sequencing in a study of OX40 agonist ivuxolimab in advanced cancers. Germline CDR1 reads SNHLY; CDR2 reads FYNNEI. This CDR3 region has 10 residues. Trimming removed 9 bases from V and 3 bases from J, with 6 bases in between. Measured with immunoSEQ multiplex PCR; TCRdb has only the in-frame clones, and not every one. The sample yields approximately 38,000 clones, 92% seen once. The chain links TRBV2 to TRBJ2-7; maybe TRBD1 (5 bases). The source material was CD4+ or CD8+ T cells sorted from blood, sampled in a trial of the OX40 agonist ivuxolimab. The receptor was derived from an adult with an advanced solid tumor such as melanoma, head and neck, liver or kidney cancer. The CDR3 here is CASRGYEQYV. The CDR3 DNA sequence: TGTGCCAGTAGGGGCTACGAGCAGTACGTC.